Presented here are 32 T cell receptor beta chains from one specimen sequenced in a study of identical twins. TCRdb recomputed calls from the 5' RACE reads with MiXCR, one row per CDR3 protein. The sample includes approximately 490,000 distinct CDR3 sequences, about 20% of them seen just once. These data are also associated with another study on yellow fever vaccine responses in identical twins.

The sample consisted of CD4+ T cells sorted from blood. Every receptor here comes from a woman between 18 and 29 years old in good health.

This sequence joins TRBV5-1 and TRBJ2-2; D is perhaps TRBD2 (6 bases). The germline CDR1 and CDR2 sequences are SGHRS and YFSETQ. Trimming took off 4 bases at V and 6 bases at J, with 22 bases between the two ends. The CDR3 covers 17 residues. The CDR3 loop is CASSPRWQLGGSGELFF. For the CDR3, the DNA is TGCGCCAGCAGCCCGCGGTGGCAGTTGGGGGGATCCGGGGAGCTGTTTTTT.

This clonotype showed up many times. The chain joins TRBV5-6 to TRBJ1-1; D remains unclear. Trimming left V 0 bases short and J 8 bases short, with 11 bases between. The CDR3 is made up of 13 amino acids. Germline CDR1 reads SGHDT; CDR2 reads YYEEEE. This CDR3 reads CASSLGGLAEAFF. The CDR3, as DNA: TGTGCCAGCAGCTTGGGAGGTCTGGCGGAAGCTTTCTTT.

The chain is built from TRBV5-1 and TRBJ2-1; 7 bases map to TRBD2. Germline V gene sequence: CDR1 SGHRS, CDR2 YFSETQ. Trimming took 4 bases from V and 1 from J; bases not matched to a gene: 2. There are 14 residues in the CDR3. This CDR3 reads CASSERGSYNEQFF. CDR3 in DNA: TGCGCCAGCAGCGAGCGGGGATCCTACAATGAGCAGTTCTTC.

The chain is built from TRBV10-3 and TRBJ1-3; the D is unclear. Deletions cut 3 bases from V and 1 base from J, with 7 bases between. This CDR3 is built from 14 residues. The germline CDR1 and CDR2 sequences are ENHRY and SYGVKD. CDR3 residues: CAISDVVSGNTIYF. CDR3 coding DNA: TGTGCCATCAGTGATGTGGTATCTGGAAACACCATATATTTT.

The chain recombines TRBV27 with TRBJ1-5; D is perhaps TRBD1 (6 bases). V gave up 6 bases and J gave up 7 bases, with 16 bases separating them. The V gene's germline CDR1 is MNHEY and CDR2 SMNVEV (reference sequence). The CDR3 runs to 14 residues. CDR3 region: CASSPIRGRQPQHF. CDR3 in DNA: TGTGCCAGCAGCCCAATCAGGGGAAGGCAGCCCCAGCATTTT.

The V gene is TRBV18, the J gene TRBJ2-7; tentatively, D is TRBD2 (5 bases). V dropped 8 bases and J dropped 4 bases, with 15 bases sitting between them. The germline gives CDR1 KGHSH, CDR2 LQKENI. The CDR3 totals 13 residues. CDR3 nucleotide sequence: TGTGCCAGCCAACGGACTCTCGGGTACGAGCAGTACTTC. Protein: CASQRTLGYEQYF.

This sequence joins TRBV5-5 and TRBJ2-3; D is possibly TRBD2 (6 bases). Trimming pared 0 bases from V and 4 bases from J, leaving 9 bases between. The V gene's germline CDR1 is SGHKS and CDR2 YYEKEE (reference sequence). CDR3 length equals 14 residues. CDR3 residues: CASSLGGTADTQYF. CDR3 in DNA: TGTGCCAGCAGCTTGGGCGGGACCGCAGATACGCAGTATTTT.

A few counts support this clonotype. V is TRBV5-5 and J is TRBJ2-2, with D perhaps given as TRBD1 or TRBD2 (6 bases each). The germline gives CDR1 SGHKS, CDR2 YYEKEE (reference sequence). V gave up 3 bases and J gave up 2 bases, with 14 bases separating them. The CDR3 loop spans 16 amino acids. CDR3 nucleotides: TGTGCCAGCAGCTACCTTACGGGGGCAAACACCGGGGAGCTGTTTTTT. Residues: CASSYLTGANTGELFF.

In this sample, this clonotype turned up a few times. J is TRBJ2-5 and V is TRBV5-5; D uncertain. The germline gives CDR1 SGHKS, CDR2 YYEKEE (reference sequence). V lost 2 bases and J 1 base, leaving 9 bases between the germline ends. The CDR3 length is 14 residues. CDR3: CASSFALGQETQYF. CDR3 coding DNA: TGTGCCAGCAGCTTCGCTTTGGGCCAAGAGACCCAGTACTTC.

The chain recombines TRBV12-3 or TRBV12-4 with TRBJ2-7, with 16 bases aligning to TRBD2. The V gene end was trimmed by 6 bases and the J gene end by 13 bases; junction bases not matched to a gene: 6. There are 13 residues in the CDR3. Written as DNA, the CDR3 is TGTGCCAGCAGGGACGGGACTAGCGGGAGGGTCTACTTC. It is translated as CASRDGTSGRVYF.

This clonotype was seen a few times. This chain joins TRBV6-1 and TRBJ1-2; TRBD1 agrees at 7 bases. Trimming took 5 bases from V and 8 from J; bases not matched to a gene: 8. This CDR3 has 13 residues. Germline CDR1 and CDR2: MNHNS and SASEGT. Here the CDR3 reads CASSMGQIGGYTF. As DNA, the CDR3 is TGTGCCAGCAGTATGGGACAGATCGGCGGCTACACCTTC.

There are a few counts of this clonotype. The chain couples TRBV25-1 to TRBJ1-1; no clear D gene. Trimming cost V 6 bases and J 4 bases, with 15 bases left between them. Germline lookup yields CDR1 MGHDK and CDR2 SYGVNS. The CDR3 is made up of 14 amino acids. The CDR3: CASRRVGVGTEAFF. CDR3 bases: TGTGCCAGCAGGAGGGTCGGAGTAGGCACTGAAGCTTTCTTT.

In nucleotides, the CDR3 is TGCAGTGCCCTAGCGGGAGGTTTATCCTACAATGAGCAGTTCTTC. Its translation: CSALAGGLSYNEQFF. V gene TRBV20-1 combines with J gene TRBJ2-1; 11 bases are shared with TRBD2. V was pared by 6 bases and J by 1 base, with 5 bases of the junction left unmatched. The CDR3 has 15 amino acids. Germline loops: CDR1 DFQATT, CDR2 SNEGSKA (reference sequence).

This chain connects TRBV28 to TRBJ1-2; 9 positions match TRBD1. The V gene's germline CDR1 is MDHEN and CDR2 SYDVKM. Trimming removed 6 bases from V and 4 bases from J; junction bases left unmatched: 6. The CDR3 spans 14 residues. The CDR3 protein is CASRAGTGSYGYTF. The CDR3 DNA reads TGTGCCAGCAGAGCCGGGACAGGGAGCTATGGCTACACCTTC.

This clonotype came up a few times. The chain joins TRBV12-3 or TRBV12-4 to TRBJ2-1, with 9 bases that match TRBD2. The CDR3 has 15 amino acids. The ends lost 7 bases at V and 5 bases at J; junction bases unmatched: 9. CDR3: CASTRRAGGHNEQFF. The DNA for the CDR3 is TGTGCCAGCACCCGGCGAGCGGGGGGACACAATGAGCAGTTCTTC.

In DNA form, the CDR3 reads TGCAGTGCTACGGACAGGGGGAACGTCAATGAGCAGTTCTTC. As protein: CSATDRGNVNEQFF. The chain carries TRBV20-1 and TRBJ2-1, with 10 bases that match TRBD1. Germline-derived CDR1 and CDR2 are DFQATT and SNEGSKA (reference sequence). The CDR3 runs to 14 residues. The V and J ends lost 4 bases and 6 bases, in that order; junction bases with no gene match: 6.

This clonotype was counted between two and nine times. The chain combines TRBV15 with TRBJ2-3; D possibly corresponds to TRBD1 (8 bases). Germline-derived CDR1 and CDR2 are LNHNV and YYDKDF (reference sequence). V lost 3 bases to trimming and J lost 4 bases, with 14 bases between them. The CDR3 loop spans 15 amino acids. The CDR3 DNA sequence: TGTGCCACCAGCAGGGAACAGGGGGGGGCAGATACGCAGTATTTT. Protein sequence: CATSREQGGADTQYF.

This clonotype was seen only a few times. This chain links TRBV4-1 with TRBJ2-2; 10 nucleotides agree with TRBD1. The junction had 5 bases not matched to a gene; V was cut back by 4 bases and J by 6 bases. The CDR3 is 15 amino acids. Per the germline V gene, CDR1 is MGHRA and CDR2 is YSYEKL. CDR3 DNA sequence: TGCGCCAGCAGCCCCCGACAGGGGGCGGCCGGGGAGCTGTTTTTT. Translating it yields CASSPRQGAAGELFF.

This clonotype was detected only a few times. The V and J genes are TRBV28 and TRBJ2-7, with D perhaps matching TRBD1 (6 bases). Germline assignment: CDR1 MDHEN and CDR2 SYDVKM. There are 16 residues in the CDR3. Trimming stripped 5 bases from V and 2 bases from J, with 19 bases between. The CDR3 region has the DNA TGTGCCAGCAGTAGGGGGACGGGAACAAAGGCCTACGAGCAGTACGTC. This encodes CASSRGTGTKAYEQYV.

The table lists this clonotype with a few counts. The genes are TRBV7-3 and TRBJ2-2; TRBD2 matches at 7 bases. V dropped 2 bases and J dropped 6; count of bases not matched to a gene: 6. Per the germline V gene, CDR1 is SGHTA and CDR2 is FQGTGA. The CDR3 sequence is 15 residues long. In DNA form, the CDR3 reads TGTGCCAGCAGCTTACGGGGGAGGGCCGCCGGGGAGCTGTTTTTT. Translation gives CASSLRGRAAGELFF. The full variable domain, rest sourced from reference TRBV7-3 and TRBJ2-2, is GAGVSQTPSNKVTEKGKYVELRCDPISGHTALYWYRQSLGQGPEFLIYFQGTGAADDSGLPNDRFFAVRPEGSVSTLKIQRTERGDSAVYLCASSLRGRAAGELFFGEGSRLTVL.

This clonotype was recorded a few times. The chain has TRBV2 and TRBJ2-7; 9 bases line up with TRBD1. CDR3 size: 13 residues. V dropped 10 bases and J dropped 1; count of bases not matched to a gene: 5. Germline V gene sequence: CDR1 SNHLY, CDR2 FYNNEI. CDR3 protein: CATRGQGSYEQYV. CDR3 in DNA: TGTGCCACCAGGGGACAGGGATCCTACGAGCAGTACGTC.

The chain combines TRBV27 with TRBJ2-7; TRBD1 matches at 8 bases. The germline gives CDR1 MNHEY, CDR2 SMNVEV (reference sequence). Unmatched junction bases numbered 5, after V lost 5 bases and J lost 2 bases. The length of the CDR3 is 14 residues. CDR3 sequence (DNA): TGTGCCAGCAGTCGACAGGGGCGAGCCTACGAGCAGTACTTC. This codes for CASSRQGRAYEQYF.

The chain joins TRBV7-9 to TRBJ1-4; D unresolved. The CDR3 length is 14 residues. V was clipped by 7 bases and J by 8 bases, with 17 bases between them. Germline CDR1 reads SEHNR; CDR2 reads FQNEAQ (reference sequence). CDR3 DNA sequence: TGTGCCAGCACCGTCGGGAGGGTGGGCGAAAAACTGTTTTTT. Its translation is CASTVGRVGEKLFF.

The chain is built from TRBV7-9 and TRBJ2-1; D unresolved. Germline V lookup: CDR1 SEHNR, CDR2 FQNEAQ (reference sequence). V was cut by 3 bases and J by 5 bases, with 20 bases left in between. The CDR3 contains 17 residues. The CDR3 bases are TGTGCCAGCAGCTTCCCGTTAGGGTCCACCCCGGACAATGAGCAGTTCTTC. Residues: CASSFPLGSTPDNEQFF.

J is TRBJ2-1 and V is TRBV3-1, with 7 bases aligning to TRBD2. The V and J ends lost 3 bases and 8 bases, in that order; junction bases with no gene match: 13. The germline gives CDR1 LGHDT, CDR2 YNNKEL (reference sequence). The CDR3 sequence is 16 residues long. The CDR3 here is CASSQLSGIKLYEQFF. CDR3 DNA sequence: TGTGCCAGCAGCCAGTTGAGCGGGATAAAACTCTATGAGCAGTTCTTC.

This clonotype was found once. The rearrangement joins TRBV6-1 to TRBJ2-5; D might be TRBD2 (5 bases). The CDR3 is 13 residues long. From germline, CDR1 is MNHNS and CDR2 SASEGT. V was cut by 2 bases and J by 4 bases, with 8 bases left in between. CDR3: CASSESRGETQYF. The DNA of the CDR3 is TGTGCCAGCAGTGAAAGCCGGGGAGAGACCCAGTACTTC.

This sequence joins TRBV4-2 and TRBJ1-5, with 9 bases fitting TRBD1. The CDR3 length is 15 residues. V lost 1 base, J lost 4 bases, and 2 bases stayed unmatched. The germline V gene encodes CDR1 LGHNA and CDR2 YNFKEQ. The CDR3 sequence: CASSQGTGENQPQHF. CDR3 nucleotides: TGTGCCAGCAGCCAAGGGACAGGGGAGAATCAGCCCCAGCATTTT.

In this sample, this clonotype turned up a few times. This chain links TRBV29-1 with TRBJ2-3, with 11 bases that match TRBD1. The CDR3 is made up of 14 amino acids. Germline CDR1 and CDR2: SQVTM and ANQGSEA. V gave up 6 bases and J gave up 4 bases; unmatched junction bases: 6. This CDR3 reads CSVKRTGGADTQYF. The CDR3 DNA is TGCAGCGTAAAACGGACAGGGGGCGCAGATACGCAGTATTTT.

V gene TRBV20-1 combines with J gene TRBJ2-7, with 10 bases identical to TRBD2. CDR1 and CDR2 from the germline V gene are DFQATT and SNEGSKA (reference sequence). The J segment lost 4 bases and the V segment lost 1 base, leaving 4 bases of the junction unmatched. The CDR3 loop spans 14 amino acids. The CDR3 nucleotides are TGCAGTGCTAGAGCTAGCGGGAGTACTTACGAGCAGTACTTC. Protein sequence: CSARASGSTYEQYF.

The chain employs TRBV19 and TRBJ2-4; 8 nucleotides line up with TRBD2. V was clipped by 8 bases and J by 0 bases; unmatched bases: 9. CDR1 is LNHDA, CDR2 SQIVND, per germline (reference sequence). The CDR3 extends over 16 amino acids. The chain's CDR3 is CASSLVGGVAKNIQYF. CDR3 in DNA: TGTGCCAGTTCTCTCGTCGGGGGGGTAGCCAAAAACATTCAGTACTTC.

This clonotype was seen a handful of times. The chain employs TRBV28 and TRBJ2-2, with D perhaps TRBD1 (6 bases). Germline V gene lookup returns CDR1 MDHEN and CDR2 SYDVKM. Trimming took 5 bases from V and 7 from J, leaving 11 bases between them. The CDR3 contains 13 residues. This CDR3 is CASSLRGRGELFF. The CDR3, as DNA: TGTGCCAGCAGTCTCAGGGGTCGCGGGGAGCTGTTTTTT. Based on the CDR3 plus reference TRBV28 and TRBJ2-2, the full variable domain is DVKVTQSSRYLVKRTGEKVFLECVQDMDHENMFWYRQDPGLGLRLIYFSYDVKMKEKGDIPEGYSVSREKKERFSLILESASTNQTSMYLCASSLRGRGELFFGEGSRLTVL.

This chain's CDR3 is CATSDSSWSGGTQYF. DNA for the CDR3: TGTGCCACCAGTGACTCCTCTTGGTCAGGGGGGACCCAGTACTTC. The chain links TRBV24-1 to TRBJ2-5; 7 bases align to TRBD1. Per germline, CDR1 KGHDR and CDR2 SFDVKD. The CDR3 consists of 15 residues. J gave up 7 bases and V 4 bases, and 11 bases lay outside the gene matches.